The rows below give T cell receptor beta chains drawn from one sample of a study of early T cells in non-severe SARS-CoV-2 infection. TCRdb re-called the 5' RACE reads through MiXCR, storing one row per CDR3 protein. Found here are 85,000 to 100,000 distinct CDR3 sequences, about 10% of them singletons; the top ten hold 5.1%. The material sequenced was whole blood. All receptors come from an adult who was a healthcare worker with PCR-confirmed SARS-CoV-2 infection or an uninfected control (not recorded which). CDR3s include the opening cysteine and the closing phenylalanine or tryptophan. The D gene is left open where the match is weak. Clone sizes are given selectively: once, few, many, or a class where the clone is expanded.

CDR3 protein	CDR3 DNA	clone size	V gene	D gene	J gene
CASSWDRPNTEAFF	TGCGCCAGCAGCTGGGACAGACCGAACACTGAAGCTTTCTTT	few	TRBV5-1	TRBD1	TRBJ1-1
CASSPVASGELFF	TGCGCCAGCAGCCCCGTGGCTTCCGGGGAGCTGTTTTTT	many	TRBV4-1	NA	TRBJ2-2
CASRPSGTRNTEAFF	TGTGCCAGCAGGCCCTCCGGGACTAGGAACACTGAAGCTTTCTTT	many	TRBV6-2/TRBV6-3	NA	TRBJ1-1
CASTLGQGAVNQPQHF	TGTGCCAGCACCCTAGGACAGGGGGCTGTCAATCAGCCCCAGCATTTT	NA	TRBV6-6	TRBD1	TRBJ1-5
CASTIGRQPYEQYF	TGTGCCAGCACCATCGGACGGCAGCCCTACGAGCAGTACTTC	many	TRBV28	NA	TRBJ2-7
CASSSLTSGGSYEQYF	TGTGCCAGCAGTTCCCTGACTAGCGGGGGATCCTACGAGCAGTACTTC	few	TRBV6-5	TRBD2	TRBJ2-7
CASSSAITNQPQHF	TGTGCCAGCAGTTCCGCAATTACGAATCAGCCCCAGCATTTT	many	TRBV6-6	NA	TRBJ1-5
CSVVSPGTVANYGYTF	TGCAGCGTTGTCAGCCCTGGGACAGTTGCTAACTATGGCTACACCTTC	NA	TRBV29-1	TRBD1	TRBJ1-2
CSAWTAGNQPQHF	TGCAGTGCTTGGACAGCGGGCAATCAGCCCCAGCATTTT	many	TRBV20-1	NA	TRBJ1-5
CSARGATGVGDQPQHF	TGCAGTGCTAGAGGGGCAACAGGGGTTGGAGATCAGCCCCAGCATTTT	many	TRBV20-1	TRBD1	TRBJ1-5
CASSRLQGWVGYTF	TGTGCCAGCAGTCGCCTTCAGGGTTGGGTAGGCTACACCTTC	NA	TRBV28	NA	TRBJ1-2
CASSRTGGSYEQYF	TGTGCCAGTAGTAGGACAGGGGGCTCCTACGAGCAGTACTTC	many	TRBV19	TRBD1	TRBJ2-7
CASSLSGMNTEAFF	TGTGCCAGCTCACTTTCTGGGATGAACACTGAAGCTTTCTTT	few	TRBV18	NA	TRBJ1-1
CSAGGQLNTEAFF	TGCAGTGCTGGGGGACAGCTGAACACTGAAGCTTTCTTT	NA	TRBV20-1	TRBD1	TRBJ1-1
CASSPPFRGSAGADTQYF	TGTGCCAGCAGTCCCCCCTTTCGTGGCAGCGCCGGGGCAGATACGCAGTATTTT	few	TRBV12-3/TRBV12-4	NA	TRBJ2-3
CSATGQYREQFF	TGCAGCGCCACGGGACAGTATCGTGAGCAGTTCTTC	few	TRBV29-1	TRBD1	TRBJ2-1
CASSHASSGRYEQYF	TGTGCCAGCAGCCATGCATCTAGCGGGAGATACGAGCAGTACTTC	many	TRBV3-1	TRBD2	TRBJ2-7
CASSLDPRGVEKLFF	TGTGCCAGCAGCTTGGACCCAAGAGGAGTTGAAAAACTGTTTTTT	few	TRBV5-8	NA	TRBJ1-4
CASSSTGGSLEAFF	TGTGCCAGCAGCTCCACAGGGGGGAGCCTTGAAGCTTTCTTT	few	TRBV11-2	TRBD1	TRBJ1-1
CASTLWGTSTDTQYF	TGTGCCAGCACCCTGTGGGGAACTTCCACAGATACGCAGTATTTT	few	TRBV5-5	NA	TRBJ2-3
CASSLVSGGNTIYF	TGTGCCAGCAGCTTAGTATCAGGTGGAAACACCATATATTTT	NA	TRBV11-2	NA	TRBJ1-3
CSATLLLAGGTDTQYF	TGCAGTGCTACCCTATTATTAGCGGGGGGGACAGATACGCAGTATTTT	NA	TRBV20-1	TRBD2	TRBJ2-3
CASSFLGVGNTIYF	TGTGCCAGCAGTTTTCTTGGGGTTGGAAACACCATATATTTT	NA	TRBV12-3/TRBV12-4	NA	TRBJ1-3
CASSSGTYQETQYF	TGCGCCAGCAGCTCCGGGACCTACCAAGAGACCCAGTACTTC	many	TRBV5-1	NA	TRBJ2-5
CASSPPWDLYNEQFF	TGTGCCAGCAGCCCTCCTTGGGACCTCTACAATGAGCAGTTCTTC	many	TRBV28	NA	TRBJ2-1
CASSVGRTYGYTF	TGTGCCAGCAGCGTAGGACGTACCTATGGCTACACCTTC	NA	TRBV9	NA	TRBJ1-2
CASSQEIGGSSGANVLTF	TGTGCCAGCAGCCAAGAGATTGGCGGGAGCTCTGGGGCCAACGTCCTGACTTTC	NA	TRBV3-1	TRBD2	TRBJ2-6
CASSYSPRESYGYTF	TGTGCCAGCAGTTACAGTCCCAGGGAATCCTATGGCTACACCTTC	few	TRBV6-5	NA	TRBJ1-2
CASSIRPGQAFF	TGTGCCAGCAGTATCCGTCCGGGGCAAGCTTTCTTT	NA	TRBV7-3	NA	TRBJ1-1
CASSQDLNTKETQYF	TGTGCCAGCAGCCAAGATCTGAACACCAAAGAGACCCAGTACTTC	many	TRBV3-1	NA	TRBJ2-5
CASSWERSPGNTIYF	TGTGCCAGCAGCTGGGAACGATCCCCTGGAAACACCATATATTTT	many	TRBV7-9	NA	TRBJ1-3
CASSPGQYLAGYSYEQYF	TGTGCCAGCAGTCCGGGACAATACCTAGCGGGCTACTCCTACGAGCAGTACTTC	NA	TRBV28	TRBD2	TRBJ2-7
CASSPSGRAKNIQYF	TGTGCCAGCAGCCCAAGCGGCAGGGCCAAAAACATTCAGTACTTC	many	TRBV7-2	NA	TRBJ2-4
CSAPGQGVRETQYF	TGCAGTGCTCCTGGACAGGGTGTGCGGGAGACCCAGTACTTC	many	TRBV20-1	TRBD1	TRBJ2-5
CASSLSPWMGTSYNEQFF	TGTGCCAGCAGTTTATCCCCCTGGATGGGGACCTCCTACAATGAGCAGTTCTTC	NA	TRBV28	NA	TRBJ2-1
CASSAAASRTQPQHF	TGTGCCAGCAGTGCGGCCGCCAGCCGGACTCAGCCCCAGCATTTT	few	TRBV2	NA	TRBJ1-5
CASSLGNRLSSYNEQFF	TGCGCCAGCAGCTTAGGTAATAGGCTTAGCTCCTACAATGAGCAGTTCTTC	NA	TRBV5-1	NA	TRBJ2-1
CSAHGTGGPYEQYF	TGCAGTGCTCACGGGACAGGGGGCCCCTACGAGCAGTACTTC	NA	TRBV20-1	TRBD1	TRBJ2-7
CASSLRPRDLDEKLFF	TGTGCCAGCAGCTTACGCCCCCGGGACTTAGACGAAAAACTGTTTTTT	many	TRBV12-3/TRBV12-4	NA	TRBJ1-4
CASSPDRGNYGYTF	TGTGCCAGCAGCCCCGACAGGGGCAACTATGGCTACACCTTC	NA	TRBV7-3	TRBD1	TRBJ1-2
CASSSGQGYEQYF	TGTGCCAGCAGCTCTGGACAGGGCTACGAGCAGTACTTC	many	TRBV3-1	TRBD1	TRBJ2-7
CASLIQWNTEAFF	TGTGCCAGCTTGATTCAATGGAACACTGAAGCTTTCTTT	many	TRBV2	NA	TRBJ1-1
CASTSLAGGSTDTQYF	TGTGCCAGCACTTCCCTAGCGGGGGGGAGCACAGATACGCAGTATTTT	NA	TRBV12-3/TRBV12-4	TRBD2	TRBJ2-3
CASSKGTSGNTIYF	TGTGCCAGCAGCAAAGGGACTTCTGGAAACACCATATATTTT	many	TRBV7-9	NA	TRBJ1-3
CASSPLGLDTEAFF	TGTGCCAGCAGTCCCCTCGGACTGGACACTGAAGCTTTCTTT	many	TRBV28	NA	TRBJ1-1
CASSSGPIRTDTQYF	TGTGCCAGCAGCTCCGGGCCTATCCGCACAGATACGCAGTATTTT	many	TRBV6-6	NA	TRBJ2-3
CASSPGAGNTIYF	TGCGCCAGCAGCCCTGGGGCAGGAAACACCATATATTTT	many	TRBV5-1	NA	TRBJ1-3
CASLGGIFYGYTF	TGTGCCAGCCTTGGGGGGATTTTCTATGGCTACACCTTC	NA	TRBV2	NA	TRBJ1-2